The rows below give T cell receptor beta chains drawn from one sample of a study of cytomegalovirus exposure and HLA in healthy donors. Assay: immunoSEQ multiplex PCR; the TCRdb copy retains only in-frame clones and omits some. The sample lists 130,000 or so clones, about 70% occurring once. What was sequenced was PBMCs. These receptors were taken from a woman between 40 and 55 years old in good health and CMV-seropositive. Each CDR3 is given with its conserved first and last residue. The D gene is left open where the match is weak. Clone size appears in some rows only: once, few, many, or a class for an expanded clone.

clone_size	v_call	j_call	d_call	cdr3_aa	cdr3_nt
-	TRBV4-2	TRBJ2-1	-	CAVTSDLSNEQFF	TGTGCCGTCACCAGCGACCTATCCAATGAGCAGTTCTTC
-	TRBV29-1	TRBJ2-3	TRBD2	CSGILAGVGDTQYF	TGCAGCGGTATCCTAGCGGGAGTAGGTGATACGCAGTATTTT
-	TRBV6-1	TRBJ1-1	-	CASSDGLGRQGAFF	TGTGCCAGCAGTGACGGGTTGGGACGCCAGGGGGCTTTCTTT
-	TRBV18	TRBJ2-2	-	CASSPRAGANTGELFF	TGTGCCAGCTCACCACGGGCAGGGGCGAACACCGGGGAGCTGTTTTTT
few	TRBV7-6	TRBJ1-1	TRBD1	CASSLVVRGLMNTEAFF	TGTGCCAGCAGCTTAGTTGTCAGGGGGCTTATGAACACTGAAGCTTTCTTT
-	TRBV5-1	TRBJ2-7	-	CASSLEGVVYEQYF	TGCGCCAGCAGCTTGGAAGGGGTGGTGTACGAGCAGTACTTC
-	TRBV27	TRBJ1-5	TRBD1	CASREQQGAYSNQPQHF	TGTGCCAGCAGAGAACAACAGGGGGCATATAGCAATCAGCCCCAGCATTTT
-	TRBV2	TRBJ1-1	-	CASRARTVVIAFF	TGTGCCAGCAGGGCCCGGACAGTCGTGATAGCTTTCTTT
-	TRBV18	TRBJ1-2	TRBD1	CASSPVGSAGGGQRSGYTF	TGTGCCAGCTCACCCGTAGGTTCGGCAGGGGGCGGCCAGAGGAGTGGCTACACCTTC
once	TRBV6-5	TRBJ2-1	TRBD1	CASSYGDRVAYNEQFF	TGTGCCAGCAGTTATGGGGACAGGGTCGCCTACAATGAGCAGTTCTTC
-	TRBV11-1	TRBJ2-5	TRBD1	CASSPVLASGGRETQYF	TGTGCCAGCAGCCCGGTTCTGGCTTCAGGGGGCAGAGAGACCCAGTACTTC
-	TRBV28	TRBJ1-2	TRBD1	CASSLIGQGTIYGYTF	TGTGCCAGCAGTTTAATCGGACAGGGAACGATCTATGGCTACACCTTC
-	TRBV30	TRBJ2-2	TRBD1	CAGRRSNRGTGELFF	TGTGCCGGACGCCGATCTAACAGGGGGACCGGGGAGCTGTTTTTT
-	TRBV28	TRBJ2-5	TRBD2	CASNPHGLARPQYF	TGTGCCAGCAACCCCCATGGACTAGCGCGGCCCCAGTACTTC
-	TRBV7-2	TRBJ2-7	TRBD1	CASSLGGTGSYEQYF	TGTGCCAGCAGCTTAGGTGGGACAGGGTCCTACGAGCAGTACTTC
-	TRBV7-3	TRBJ1-5	TRBD1	CASSLGVEGDRSNQPQHF	TGTGCCAGCAGCTTAGGGGTCGAGGGGGACAGGAGCAATCAGCCCCAGCATTTT
-	TRBV6-5	TRBJ2-7	-	CASSYSGGHGDEQYF	TGTGCCAGCAGTTACTCCGGGGGGCATGGCGACGAGCAGTACTTC
-	TRBV28	TRBJ2-7	TRBD2	CATTLRGGASYEQYF	TGTGCCACCACCCTGCGGGGGGGCGCCTCCTACGAGCAGTACTTC
few	TRBV4-2	TRBJ2-3	TRBD2	CASSQGLDSTDTQYF	TGTGCCAGCAGCCAGGGACTAGATTCCACAGATACGCAGTATTTT
-	TRBV28	TRBJ2-2	TRBD2	CASSLFSLAGVSGELFF	TGTGCCAGCAGTTTATTTTCCCTAGCGGGGGTTTCCGGGGAGCTGTTTTTT
few	TRBV9	TRBJ2-7	TRBD2	CASSVGLAGEQYF	TGTGCCAGCAGCGTAGGGCTAGCGGGTGAGCAGTACTTC
-	TRBV28	TRBJ1-3	-	CASSPRGSGNTIYF	TGTGCCAGCAGCCCCCGGGGCTCTGGAAACACCATATATTTT
-	TRBV5-8	TRBJ1-5	-	CASSRGLFGNQPQHF	TGTGCCAGCAGCCGAGGATTGTTTGGGAATCAGCCCCAGCATTTT
-	TRBV6-6	TRBJ2-7	-	CASSTTPHEQYF	TGTGCCAGCAGTACGACTCCACACGAGCAGTACTTC
-	TRBV7-7	TRBJ2-2	TRBD2	CASMAGGRTGELFF	TGTGCCAGCATGGCGGGGGGGCGAACCGGGGAGCTGTTTTTT
-	TRBV10-3	TRBJ2-1	TRBD2	CAISQTGLAVGDEQFF	TGTGCCATCAGCCAGACGGGACTAGCGGTCGGGGATGAGCAGTTCTTC
-	TRBV7-2	TRBJ2-7	-	CASSLSREEQYF	TGTGCCAGCAGCTTATCTCGGGAAGAGCAGTACTTC
-	TRBV6-5	TRBJ2-7	-	CASSPTDRGYEQYF	TGTGCCAGCAGTCCAACGGATAGGGGCTACGAGCAGTACTTC
-	TRBV9	TRBJ1-4	TRBD1	CASSFTSTGEKLFF	TGTGCCAGCAGCTTCACTTCGACAGGGGAAAAACTGTTTTTT
-	TRBV30	TRBJ2-7	TRBD1	CASKDRIYSYEQYF	TGTGCCTCGAAGGACAGGATTTATTCCTACGAGCAGTACTTC
-	TRBV6-6	TRBJ2-1	TRBD1	CASSYGEQGPIDEQFF	TGTGCCAGCAGTTACGGGGAACAGGGGCCAATAGATGAGCAGTTCTTC
many	TRBV7-3	TRBJ1-6	-	CASSSSRVPGTLYNSPLHF	TGTGCCAGCAGTTCCTCCCGGGTCCCGGGGACTCTCTATAATTCACCCCTCCACTTT
few	TRBV9	TRBJ2-3	-	CASSPLGGVITDTQYF	TGTGCCAGCAGCCCTTTAGGGGGGGTGATCACAGATACGCAGTATTTT
-	TRBV29-1	TRBJ1-3	-	CSVEANSGNTIYF	TGCAGCGTTGAAGCTAACTCTGGAAACACCATATATTTT
-	TRBV7-2	TRBJ2-7	-	CASSLGGSEQYF	TGTGCCAGCAGCTTAGGAGGGAGCGAGCAGTACTTC
-	TRBV4-2	TRBJ1-4	-	CASSQGQSEKLFF	TGTGCCAGCAGCCAGGGGCAAAGTGAAAAACTGTTTTTT
few	TRBV5-4	TRBJ1-2	TRBD1	CASSLTGVYTF	TGTGCCAGCAGCTTGACAGGGGTCTACACCTTC
-	TRBV4-2	TRBJ2-2	-	CASSQAHETKTGELFF	TGTGCCAGCAGCCAAGCACATGAGACAAAGACCGGGGAGCTGTTTTTT
-	TRBV2	TRBJ2-5	TRBD1	CASRRQGSETQYF	TGTGCCAGCAGGAGACAGGGATCAGAGACCCAGTACTTC
-	TRBV7-9	TRBJ2-7	TRBD2	CASSAGVGYEQYF	TGTGCCAGTTCGGCGGGGGTCGGCTACGAGCAGTACTTC
few	TRBV11-3	TRBJ2-1	-	CASSGGALLHEQFF	TGTGCCAGCAGCGGGGGGGCCTTGTTACATGAGCAGTTCTTC
-	TRBV11-2	TRBJ2-3	TRBD2	CATQRGWEDTQYF	TGTGCCACTCAGCGGGGGTGGGAGGATACGCAGTATTTT